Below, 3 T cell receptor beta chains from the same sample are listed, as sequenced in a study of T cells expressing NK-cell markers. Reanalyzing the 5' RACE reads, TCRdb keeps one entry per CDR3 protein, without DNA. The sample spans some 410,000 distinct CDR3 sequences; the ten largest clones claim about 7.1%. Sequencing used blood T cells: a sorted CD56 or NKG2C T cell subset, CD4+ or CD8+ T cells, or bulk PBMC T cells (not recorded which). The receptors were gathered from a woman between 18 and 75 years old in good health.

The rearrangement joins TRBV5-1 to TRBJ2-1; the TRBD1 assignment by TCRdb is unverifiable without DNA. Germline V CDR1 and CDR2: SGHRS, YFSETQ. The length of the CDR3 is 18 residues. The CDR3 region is CASSLRGWGPNSYNEQFF.

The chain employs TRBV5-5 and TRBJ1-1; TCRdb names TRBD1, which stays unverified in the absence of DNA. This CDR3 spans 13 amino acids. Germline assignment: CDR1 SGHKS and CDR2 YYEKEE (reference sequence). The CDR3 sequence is CASSMQNRAEAFF. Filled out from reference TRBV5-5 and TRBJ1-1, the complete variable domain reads DAGVTQSPTHLIKTRGQQVTLRCSPISGHKSVSWYQQVLGQGPQFIFQYYEKEERGRGNFPDRFSARQFPNYSSELNVNALLLGDSALYLCASSMQNRAEAFFGQGTRLTVV.

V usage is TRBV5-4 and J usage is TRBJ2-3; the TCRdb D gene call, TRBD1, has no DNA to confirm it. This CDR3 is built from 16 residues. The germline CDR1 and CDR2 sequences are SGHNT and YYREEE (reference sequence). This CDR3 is CASKQGAGRSTDTQYF.